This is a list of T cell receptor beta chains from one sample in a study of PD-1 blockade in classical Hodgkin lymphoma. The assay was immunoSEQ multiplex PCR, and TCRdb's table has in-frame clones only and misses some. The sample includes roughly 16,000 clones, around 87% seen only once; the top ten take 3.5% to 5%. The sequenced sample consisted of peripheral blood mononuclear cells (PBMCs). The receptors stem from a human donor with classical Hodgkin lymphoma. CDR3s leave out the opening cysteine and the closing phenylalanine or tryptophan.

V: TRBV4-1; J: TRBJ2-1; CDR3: ASSQTRREQF
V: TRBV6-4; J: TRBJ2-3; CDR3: ASSEEDSTDTQY
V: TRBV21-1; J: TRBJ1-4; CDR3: ASSNNTGIGEKLF
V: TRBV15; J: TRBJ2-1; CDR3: ATSRDLAPNEQF
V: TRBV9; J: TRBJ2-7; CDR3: ASSVGAGYEQY
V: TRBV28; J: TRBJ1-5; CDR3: ASSLGGLNQPQH
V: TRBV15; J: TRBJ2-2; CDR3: ATGGPGELF
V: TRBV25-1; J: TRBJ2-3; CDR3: ASSEGDGRDTQY
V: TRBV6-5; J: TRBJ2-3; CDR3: ASSYGGSGGVDTQY
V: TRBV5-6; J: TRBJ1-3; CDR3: ASSVAQGGSGNTIY
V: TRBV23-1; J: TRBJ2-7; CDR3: ASSPPFRQGKNYEQY
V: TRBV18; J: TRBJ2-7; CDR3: ASSPPQGAREQY
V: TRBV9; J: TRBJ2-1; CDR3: ASSDGTGGPNEQF
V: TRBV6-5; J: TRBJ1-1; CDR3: ASSSREGAAHKAF
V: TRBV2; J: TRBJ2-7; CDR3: ASRLRLASAYEQY
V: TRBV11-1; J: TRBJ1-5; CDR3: ASSLQGQPQH
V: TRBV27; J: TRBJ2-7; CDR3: ATNRQGGISYEQY
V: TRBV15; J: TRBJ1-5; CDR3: ATSRDSGESQPQH
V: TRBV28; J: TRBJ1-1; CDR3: ASSLLRQGWSTEAF
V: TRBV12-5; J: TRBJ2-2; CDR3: ASAELWGGGTGELF
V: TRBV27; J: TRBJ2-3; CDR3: ASSTLSGRVGDTQY
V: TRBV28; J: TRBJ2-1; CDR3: ASRPRTSYNEQF
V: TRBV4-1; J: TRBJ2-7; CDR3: ASSLGPSGLYEQY
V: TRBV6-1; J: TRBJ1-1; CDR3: ASSEAYGYTEAF
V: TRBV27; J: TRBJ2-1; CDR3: ASKGQLSYNEQF
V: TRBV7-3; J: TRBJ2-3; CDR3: ASSRQGAGDTQY
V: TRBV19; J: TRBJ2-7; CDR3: ASSRVGTAYEQY
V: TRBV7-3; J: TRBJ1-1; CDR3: ASSLNVRAEAF
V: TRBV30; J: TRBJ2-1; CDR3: AWSRSSYNEQF
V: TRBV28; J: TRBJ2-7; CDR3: ASSLSLRRVSYEQY
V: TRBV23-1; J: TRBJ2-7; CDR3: ALYEQY
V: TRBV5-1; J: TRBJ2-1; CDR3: ASSKGLAATNEQF
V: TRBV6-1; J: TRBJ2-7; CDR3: ASSAGSYEQY
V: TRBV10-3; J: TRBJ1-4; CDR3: AISDLNEKLF
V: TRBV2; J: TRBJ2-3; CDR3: ASRLGLAGGTDTQY
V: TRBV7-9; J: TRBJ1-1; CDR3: ASSFRQGGTEAF
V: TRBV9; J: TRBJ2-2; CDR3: ASSVVQFSGELF
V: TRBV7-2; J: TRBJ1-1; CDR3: ASSLDQAVRTEAF
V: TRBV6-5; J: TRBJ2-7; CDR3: ASSPYTGVYEQY
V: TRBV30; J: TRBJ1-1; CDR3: AWSLGAGKAF
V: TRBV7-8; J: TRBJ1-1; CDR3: ASSLVSAGRTEAF
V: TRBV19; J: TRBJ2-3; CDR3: ASSTGLAGGTDTQY
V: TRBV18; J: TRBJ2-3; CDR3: ASSSSTDTQY
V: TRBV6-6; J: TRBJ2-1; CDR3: ASRSGTGGSYNEQF
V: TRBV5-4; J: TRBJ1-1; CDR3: ASSPQGLSTEAF